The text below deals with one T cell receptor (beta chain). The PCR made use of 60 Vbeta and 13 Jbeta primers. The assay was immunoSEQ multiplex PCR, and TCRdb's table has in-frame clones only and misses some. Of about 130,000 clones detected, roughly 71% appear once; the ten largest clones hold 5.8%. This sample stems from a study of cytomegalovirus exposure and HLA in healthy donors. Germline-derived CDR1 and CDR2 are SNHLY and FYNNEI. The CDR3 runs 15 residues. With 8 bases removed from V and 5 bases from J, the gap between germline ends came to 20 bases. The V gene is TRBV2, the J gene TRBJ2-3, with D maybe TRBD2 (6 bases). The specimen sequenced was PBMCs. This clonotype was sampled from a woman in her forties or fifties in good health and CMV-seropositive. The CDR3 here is CASARNYGSGDTQYF. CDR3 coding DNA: TGTGCCAGCGCTAGAAACTACGGGAGTGGAGATACGCAGTATTTT.